This passage covers 21 T cell receptor beta chains from one sample sequenced in a study of T cell clonality in common variable immunodeficiency. Findings and limits, study-wide: In common variable immunodeficiency, TCR beta chains reportedly carried fewer deletions and N-nucleotide insertions.

These TCRs' antigens remain unknown. Sequencing was performed with immunoSEQ multiplex PCR; in TCRdb, only in-frame clones are kept and a portion is missing. The sample includes tens of thousands of clones, none of them occurring once. The sample consisted of peripheral blood mononuclear cells. The receptors come from a human donor with common variable immunodeficiency.

This clone showed up many times. The CDR3 end lies 3 residues beyond the end of the read and is filled in from the germline J gene. This chain connects TRBV20-1 to TRBJ2-4; D possibly corresponds to TRBD2 (6 bases). CDR3 length: 15 residues. Germline-derived CDR1 and CDR2 are DFQATT and SNEGSKA (reference sequence). V shed 2 bases and J shed 9 bases, with 20 bases lying between them. The covered CDR3 bases are TGCAGTGCTAGAAGATCTGGGCTAGCGTCGGGCATT. It encodes CSARRSGLASGI. Given in full, the CDR3 is CSARRSGLASGIQYF.

The sample holds many counts of this clone. The read finishes 3 residues shy of the CDR3 end, and the germline J gene is used to complete it. V is TRBV10-3 and J is TRBJ1-6; TRBD1 matches at 10 bases. V dropped 4 bases and J dropped 5; count of bases not matched to a gene: 8. CDR3 length: 17 amino acids. The germline V gene has CDR1 ENHRY and CDR2 SYGVKD. The covered CDR3 bases are TGTGCCATCAGTGTAACGACAGGGGGCGTTGATAATTCACCC. This gives the protein CAISVTTGGVDNSP. The full CDR3 is CAISVTTGGVDNSPLHF.

This clone was counted ten times or more. The sequenced fragment ends 3 residues before the CDR3 boundary, so the rest is inferred from the germline J gene. This chain links TRBV19 with TRBJ2-2; maybe TRBD2 (6 bases). There are 14 residues in the CDR3. Trimming pared 3 bases from V and 7 bases from J, leaving 12 bases between. Germline V gives CDR1 LNHDA, CDR2 SQIVND (reference sequence). CDR3 region: CASSINGGLGELFF. CDR3 DNA (partial): TGTGCCAGTAGTATTAATGGGGGACTCGGGGAG.

This clone was observed many times. The CDR3 end is not reached by the read, which stops 3 residues before it; the germline J gene fills it in. V usage is TRBV5-6 and J usage is TRBJ1-3, with D possibly TRBD1 on 5 matching bases. Germline loops: CDR1 SGHDT, CDR2 YYEEEE. The CDR3 sequence is 15 residues long. V shed 4 bases and J shed 0 bases, with 11 bases lying between them. The DNA read from the CDR3 is TGTGCCAGCAGCCGGGGGTTTAACTCTGGAAACACC. Its translation is CASSRGFNSGNT. The complete CDR3 protein is CASSRGFNSGNTIYF.

This clone appeared many times. The DNA ends 3 residues before the CDR3 does, and the rest of the CDR3 is filled in from the germline J gene. The rearrangement links TRBV11-3 to TRBJ2-3; D may be TRBD2 (7 bases). V was trimmed by 4 bases and J by 1 base, leaving 9 bases between them. The germline gives CDR1 SGHNT, CDR2 YENEEA. The CDR3 is 14 amino acids. CDR3 DNA, as far as it was read: TGTGCCAGCAGCTCGGGGGGCCGCACAGATACG. Translation: CASSSGGRTDT. The whole CDR3 is CASSSGGRTDTQYF.

This clone has a count of ten or more. The read gets to within 3 residues of the CDR3 end, and the germline J gene fills in the rest. The rearrangement uses TRBV12-3 or TRBV12-4 and TRBJ2-1, with 11 bases lining up with TRBD2. The CDR3 contains 18 residues. The trim removed 3 bases at V and 3 bases at J, leaving 10 bases unmatched. The CDR3 spells CASSLAASGGLGYNEQFF. CDR3 DNA, as far as it was read: TGTGCCAGCAGTTTGGCGGCTAGCGGGGGGCTGGGCTACAATGAG.

This clone was counted many times. The CDR3 is cut off 3 residues early in the read; its end comes from the germline J gene. The chain employs TRBV5-8 and TRBJ2-7; possibly TRBD2 for D (5 bases). CDR3 length: 14 amino acids. Germline CDR1 SGHTS, CDR2 YDEGEE. V was trimmed by 4 bases and J by 0 bases, leaving 11 bases between them. The CDR3 reads CASSLRRHSYEQYF. The sequenced part of the CDR3 DNA is TGTGCCAGCAGCCTCAGGAGGCACTCCTACGAG.

This clone was counted a few times. The CDR3 extends 3 residues past the end of the read, so its final part is completed from the germline J gene. The genes are TRBV7-2 and TRBJ1-1; D unclear. V lost 5 bases and J 1 base, leaving 8 bases between the germline ends. Germline values: CDR1 SGHTA, CDR2 FQGNSA. This CDR3 region has 13 residues. This CDR3 is CASSDRGNTEAFF. The DNA read from the CDR3 is TGTGCCAGCAGCGACCGGGGGAACACTGAA.

This clone was detected ten times or more. The read ends 3 residues shy of where the CDR3 ends; the end is completed using the germline J gene. The V gene is TRBV2, the J gene TRBJ1-4, with D perhaps TRBD1 (6 bases). The V end was cut by 8 bases, the J end by 8 bases, with 15 bases between. The CDR3 contains 13 residues. CDR1 and CDR2 from the germline V gene are SNHLY and FYNNEI. CDR3 region: CASQAGTREKLFF. Incomplete CDR3 DNA: TGTGCCAGCCAAGCCGGGACACGCGAAAAA.

Many counts were recorded for this clone. The CDR3 end is not reached by the read, which stops 3 residues before it; the germline J gene fills it in. The V gene is TRBV30, the J gene TRBJ1-6; 7 bases align to TRBD1. The CDR3 has 14 residues. Unmatched junction bases numbered 8, after V lost 4 bases and J lost 8 bases. The germline gives CDR1 GTSNPN, CDR2 SVGIG (reference sequence). The sequenced CDR3 bases are TGTGCCTGGAACGGGGGACAGACGTATTCACCC. Translated, it gives CAWNGGQTYSP. In full, the CDR3 reads CAWNGGQTYSPLHF.

This clone was detected many times. The CDR3 end falls 3 residues outside the read, so it is completed with the germline J gene. This chain links TRBV2 with TRBJ1-4, with D possibly TRBD1 on 6 matching bases. Germline-derived CDR1 and CDR2 are SNHLY and FYNNEI. The CDR3 runs 14 residues. Trimming pared 1 base from V and 5 bases from J, leaving 8 bases between. The CDR3 region is CASSEGTANEKLFF. Incomplete CDR3 DNA: TGTGCCAGCAGTGAAGGGACAGCGAATGAAAAA.

This clone was counted at least ten times. The read ends 3 residues before the CDR3 terminus; that terminus is restored from the germline J gene. V usage is TRBV4-1 and J usage is TRBJ1-6; maybe TRBD1 (5 bases). Trimming cost V 0 bases and J 5 bases, with 8 bases left between them. The CDR3 extends over 15 amino acids. The germline V gene has CDR1 MGHRA and CDR2 YSYEKL. The sequenced CDR3 bases are TGCGCCAGCAGCCAAGATGGAGGGGATAATTCACCC. Its translation: CASSQDGGDNSP. The entire CDR3 sequence reads CASSQDGGDNSPLHF.

This clone was recorded at least ten times. The read is 3 residues too short to cover the CDR3 end, so that end is filled in from the germline J gene. The chain employs TRBV27 and TRBJ2-7; 9 bases align to TRBD1. Germline CDR1 MNHEY, CDR2 SMNVEV (reference sequence). V shed 3 bases and J 6 bases; nucleotides not matched to a gene: 0. The CDR3 contains 12 residues. Incomplete CDR3 DNA: TGTGCCAGCAGTTTGACAGGGGGCGAG. Translated, it gives CASSLTGGE. The whole CDR3 protein is CASSLTGGEQYF.

Ten or more counts support this clone. With the read ending 3 residues before the CDR3 end, the germline J gene is used to fill in that end. The chain combines TRBV19 with TRBJ2-1; tentative D call: TRBD1 (8 bases). Between the trimmed V and J ends, which lost 5 bases and 6 bases, there was a span of 17 bases. The CDR3 covers 15 residues. Germline-derived CDR1 and CDR2 are LNHDA and SQIVND (reference sequence). The CDR3 spells CASSPPNRGGNEQFF. The part of the CDR3 DNA that was read is TGTGCCAGTAGTCCCCCGAACAGGGGGGGCAATGAG.

This clone was found many times. With the read ending 3 residues before the CDR3 end, the germline J gene is used to fill in that end. The V gene is TRBV2, the J gene TRBJ1-5, with TRBD1 as a possible D gene (5 bases). The V end was cut by 5 bases, the J end by 1 base, with 9 bases between. This CDR3 has 14 amino acids. Germline CDR1 SNHLY, CDR2 FYNNEI. The CDR3 sequence is CASSMGGSNQPQHF. CDR3 DNA, as far as it was read: TGTGCCAGCAGTATGGGGGGGAGCAATCAGCCC.

This clone was observed many times. The CDR3 end lies 3 residues beyond the end of the read and is filled in from the germline J gene. This rearrangement joins TRBV14 to TRBJ1-4; D gene uncertain. CDR1 is SGHDN, CDR2 FVKESK, per germline. V lost 2 bases, J lost 8 bases, and 15 bases lay in between. This CDR3 is 15 amino acids long. Incomplete CDR3 DNA: TGTGCCAGCAGCCAAACGGTTCCCTCGGGGGAAAAA. This sequence encodes CASSQTVPSGEK. The entire CDR3 sequence reads CASSQTVPSGEKLFF.

There are many counts of this clone. The DNA read from the CDR3 is TGCAGTGCTAGGGACATAAGCAACTATGGC. Translating it yields CSARDISNYG. From start to end, the CDR3 is CSARDISNYGYTF. The chain couples TRBV20-1 to TRBJ1-2; the D gene is possibly TRBD1 (5 bases). The CDR3 end falls 3 residues outside the read, so it is completed with the germline J gene. Germline CDR1 is DFQATT and CDR2 is SNEGSKA (reference sequence). The CDR3 length is 13 residues. The V end was cut by 3 bases, the J end by 2 bases, with 10 bases between.

This clone was picked up many times. The observed sequence ends 3 residues before the CDR3 terminus, with the missing tail filled in from the germline J gene. The chain combines TRBV20-1 with TRBJ1-2, with a tentative D call TRBD1 (6 bases). The V gene's germline CDR1 is DFQATT and CDR2 SNEGSKA (reference sequence). The CDR3 has 13 amino acids. The CDR3 region is CSARRQDQSGYTF. The CDR3 bases that were read are TGCAGTGCTAGGAGACAGGATCAATCAGGC.

This clone was seen ten or more times. The read finishes 3 residues shy of the CDR3 end, and the germline J gene is used to complete it. The genes are TRBV5-1 and TRBJ2-2; TRBD1 agrees at 10 bases. Germline V gene sequence: CDR1 SGHRS, CDR2 YFSETQ. CDR3 length: 15 residues. The J segment lost 7 bases and the V segment lost 3 bases, leaving 6 bases of the junction unmatched. The covered CDR3 bases are TGCGCCAGCAGCTACGACAGGGGGCGTGGCGGGGAG. It encodes CASSYDRGRGGE. The complete CDR3 protein is CASSYDRGRGGELFF.

This clone appeared many times. The read comes to an end 3 residues before the CDR3 does, leaving the germline J gene to fill in the end. The rearrangement links TRBV12-3 or TRBV12-4 to TRBJ2-5, with 8 nucleotides matching TRBD2. This CDR3 spans 15 amino acids. The trim removed 3 bases at V and 2 bases at J, leaving 5 bases unmatched. CDR3 in amino acids: CASSLIAGLQETQYF. The sequenced part of the CDR3 DNA is TGTGCCAGCAGTTTGATAGCGGGGCTTCAAGAGACC.

Remarks on this clone: The read terminates 3 residues before the CDR3 end, so the remaining end is supplied by the germline J gene. The chain joins TRBV5-3 to TRBJ1-3; 8 bases match TRBD1. TRBV5-3 is an open reading frame, and its role is uncertain. The CDR3 is 17 amino acids. The ends lost 1 base at V and 1 base at J; junction bases unmatched: 7. The sequenced CDR3 bases are TGTGCCAGAAGCTTGCCTACCCGGGACAGGTCTGGAAACACC. Translating gives CARSLPTRDRSGNT. In full, the CDR3 reads CARSLPTRDRSGNTIYF.